This T cell receptor (beta chain) was observed in a study of beta chain features in type 1 diabetes. Trimming removed 7 bases from V and 4 bases from J, with 13 bases in between. The germline V gene has CDR1 MDHEN and CDR2 SYDVKM. The CDR3 extends over 13 amino acids. All of the isolated RNA was reverse transcribed, so expressed TCRB transcripts were sequenced. Clones were sequenced by immunoSEQ multiplex PCR, and TCRdb holds only the in-frame ones, with some missing. This sample yields 860,000 or so clones, of which around a sixth are seen a single time; 0.02% to 0.025% belongs to the top ten. In the case of this clone: The antigen is undetermined.

Cells sorted by CD45RO/CCR7/CD25/CD127/CD95/CD27 comprised CD4+ naive, central memory, regulatory and stem cell-like memory cells. General observations from the study: More deletions and fewer insertions at VDJ junctions were seen in type 1 diabetes patients. All four CD4+ subsets from Type 1 diabetes patients carried moderately but significantly shorter TCRB CDR3s. The similarity of naive, central memory and Treg TCRB repertoires appeared greater among patients than among healthy donors.

The sequenced sample was naive CD4+ T cells from blood. V and J are TRBV28 and TRBJ1-1; D not certain. This clonotype originated in a woman younger than 30 in good health. CDR3 DNA: TGTGCCAGCACTCGTTGGTTGCGCACTGAAGCTTTCTTT. It is translated as CASTRWLRTEAFF. Supplemented by reference TRBV28 and TRBJ1-1, the full variable domain reads DVKVTQSSRYLVKRTGEKVFLECVQDMDHENMFWYRQDPGLGLRLIYFSYDVKMKEKGDIPEGYSVSREKKERFSLILESASTNQTSMYLCASTRWLRTEAFFGQGTRLTVV.